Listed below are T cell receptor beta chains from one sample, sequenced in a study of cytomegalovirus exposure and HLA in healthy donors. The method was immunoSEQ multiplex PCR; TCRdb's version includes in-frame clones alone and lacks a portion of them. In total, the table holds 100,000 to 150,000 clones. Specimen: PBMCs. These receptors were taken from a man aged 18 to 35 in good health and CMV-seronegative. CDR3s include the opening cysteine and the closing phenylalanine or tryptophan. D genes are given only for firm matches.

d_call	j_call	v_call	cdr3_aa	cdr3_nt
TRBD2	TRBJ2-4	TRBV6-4	CASSVLAGTIQYF	TGTGCCAGCAGTGTTCTAGCGGGGACCATTCAGTACTTC
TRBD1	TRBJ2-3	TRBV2	CASSRSYEGQVEFYTQYF	TGTGCCAGCAGTAGATCCTACGAGGGACAGGTCGAGTTCTATACGCAGTATTTT
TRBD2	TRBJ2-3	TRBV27	CASSLISSGGPSTDTQYF	TGTGCCAGCAGTTTAATTTCTAGCGGGGGCCCTAGCACAGATACGCAGTATTTT
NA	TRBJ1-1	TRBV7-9	CASSSPSSGWNTEAFF	TGTGCCAGCAGCTCCCCTAGTTCGGGGTGGAACACTGAAGCTTTCTTT
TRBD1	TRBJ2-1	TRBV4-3	CASSQATGGSEQFF	TGCGCCAGCAGCCAAGCGACAGGGGGCAGTGAGCAGTTCTTC
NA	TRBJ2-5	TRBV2	CASHRVGETQYF	TGTGCCAGCCACAGGGTGGGGGAGACCCAGTACTTC
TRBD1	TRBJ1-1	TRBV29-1	CSVDEGATEAFF	TGCAGCGTTGACGAGGGGGCGACTGAAGCTTTCTTT
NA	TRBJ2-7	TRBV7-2	CASSYRGLYEQYF	TGTGCCAGCAGCTACCGTGGCCTCTACGAGCAGTACTTC
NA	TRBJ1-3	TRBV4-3	CASSQPGGHSGNTIYF	TGCGCCAGCAGCCAACCGGGAGGGCACTCTGGAAACACCATATATTTT
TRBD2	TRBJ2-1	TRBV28	CASRRPFTGGPIHEQFF	TGTGCCAGCAGGAGACCCTTTACGGGAGGGCCCATTCATGAGCAGTTCTTC
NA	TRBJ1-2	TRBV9	CASSSRGGTGYGYTF	TGTGCCAGCAGCTCGAGGGGGGGTACTGGCTATGGCTACACCTTC
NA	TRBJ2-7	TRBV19	CASKAVSGPREQYF	TGTGCCAGTAAGGCGGTCAGCGGGCCTCGCGAGCAGTACTTC
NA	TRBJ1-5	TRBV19	CASSIKLQPQHF	TGTGCCAGTAGTATCAAACTTCAGCCCCAGCATTTT
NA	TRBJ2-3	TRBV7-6	CASSFQGSTDTQYF	TGTGCCAGCAGCTTCCAGGGGAGCACAGATACGCAGTATTTT
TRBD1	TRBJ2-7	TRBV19	CASSTTGSSYEQYF	TGTGCCAGTAGCACGACAGGGAGCTCCTACGAGCAGTACTTC
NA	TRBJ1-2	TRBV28	CASGGRRANYGYTF	TGTGCCAGCGGGGGCAGGCGAGCTAACTATGGCTACACCTTC
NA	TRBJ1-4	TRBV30	CAWSPPERSEKLFF	TGTGCCTGGAGTCCCCCGGAACGGAGTGAAAAACTGTTTTTT
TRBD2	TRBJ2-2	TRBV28	CASKGTIPTGELFF	TGTGCCAGCAAAGGGACTATCCCCACCGGGGAGCTGTTTTTT
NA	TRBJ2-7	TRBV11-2	CASSLWQATYEQYF	TGTGCCAGCAGCTTATGGCAGGCTACCTACGAGCAGTACTTC
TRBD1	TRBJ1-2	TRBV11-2	CASSPGTGYGYTF	TGTGCCAGCAGTCCCGGGACAGGTTATGGCTACACCTTC
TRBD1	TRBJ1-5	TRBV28	CASRSGQRQQPQHF	TGTGCCAGTCGGTCGGGACAGAGACAACAGCCCCAGCATTTT
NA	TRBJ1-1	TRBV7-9	CASEQGTEAFF	TGTGCCAGTGAACAGGGTACTGAAGCTTTCTTT
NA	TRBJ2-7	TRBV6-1	CASSDWTSYEQYF	TGTGCCAGCAGTGACTGGACAAGTTACGAGCAGTACTTC
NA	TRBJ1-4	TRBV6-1	CASSERGEKLFF	TGTGCCAGCAGTGAAAGGGGTGAAAAACTGTTTTTT
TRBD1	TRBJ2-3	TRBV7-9	CASSSQGVTDTQYF	TGTGCCAGCAGCTCTCAGGGGGTCACAGATACGCAGTATTTT
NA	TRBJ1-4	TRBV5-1	CASSPADGEKLFF	TGCGCCAGCAGCCCCGCCGACGGGGAAAAACTGTTTTTT
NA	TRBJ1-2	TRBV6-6	CASREGDQRYGYTF	TGTGCCAGCCGAGAGGGGGACCAGAGATATGGCTACACCTTC
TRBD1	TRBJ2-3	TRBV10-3	CAISRRTGGGTDTQYF	TGTGCCATCAGTAGGAGGACAGGGGGCGGGACAGATACGCAGTATTTT
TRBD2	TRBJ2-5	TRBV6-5	CASTRGGRLLETQYF	TGTGCCAGCACTAGGGGAGGGAGATTGTTAGAGACCCAGTACTTC
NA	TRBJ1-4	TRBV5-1	CASSQDSTAPSEKLFF	TGCGCCAGCAGCCAAGATTCGACAGCCCCGAGCGAAAAACTGTTTTTT
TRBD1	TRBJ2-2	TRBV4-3	CASKGDRGSTGELFF	TGCGCCAGCAAGGGGGACAGGGGAAGCACCGGGGAGCTGTTTTTT
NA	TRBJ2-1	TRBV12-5	CASGLRIQGSEQFF	TGTGCTAGTGGTTTGCGTATACAGGGAAGTGAGCAGTTCTTC